This paragraph covers one TCR beta chain sequence. The study drew participants aged about 18 to 89 years from roughly 25 US areas. Two consecutive negative NP/OP PCR tests, clearance, or resolved symptoms defined Cohort 3 recovery. The sample comes from a study of blood T cell repertoires in COVID-19. Study-wide context: There were acute and convalescent COVID-19 samples, and they came from the United States, Italy and Spain. PBMCs, B-cell-depleted T cells, or T cells were the source of the cDNA or gDNA that made up the material.

The CDR3 is 18 residues long. Germline V lookup: CDR1 LGHNA, CDR2 YSLEER. Trimming pared 1 base from V and 5 bases from J, leaving 22 bases between. Using immunoSEQ multiplex PCR, the repertoire was profiled, and TCRdb retains in-frame clones only, with some absent. The repertoire includes roughly 260,000 clones, about nine tenths of them detected once, and 1.9% sits in the top ten. Source material: PBMCs or T cells enriched from blood (not recorded which). The origin of this receptor is a woman under 30 who had recovered from COVID-19. The V call is TRBV4-3, the J call TRBJ2-3; possibly TRBD2 for D (6 bases). Here the CDR3 reads CASSQGGLSRGSGDTQYF. For the CDR3, the DNA is TGCGCCAGCAGCCAAGGCGGACTCAGCCGGGGGTCCGGAGATACGCAGTATTTT.